The 29 T cell receptor beta chains given below trace back to one sample, sequenced in a study of OX40 agonist ivuxolimab in advanced cancers. The method was immunoSEQ multiplex PCR; TCRdb's version includes in-frame clones alone and lacks a portion of them. The table includes 50,000 to 70,000 clones, less than 90% detected once. This specimen consisted of CD4+ or CD8+ T cells sorted from blood, obtained in a trial of the OX40 agonist ivuxolimab. All receptors derive from an adult with an advanced solid tumor such as melanoma, head and neck, liver or kidney cancer.

V and J are TRBV5-6 and TRBJ1-5; D unresolved. This CDR3 is built from 15 residues. Trimming cost V 4 bases and J 5 bases, with 16 bases left between them. The germline V gene encodes CDR1 SGHDT and CDR2 YYEEEE. The CDR3 protein is CASSQAVRADQPQHF. The CDR3 nucleotides read TGTGCCAGCAGCCAGGCAGTGCGGGCAGATCAGCCCCAGCATTTT.

The genes are TRBV10-1 and TRBJ1-4; TRBD1 is a possible D gene (5 bases). V dropped 5 bases and J dropped 7 bases, with 20 bases sitting between them. CDR1 is WNHNN and CDR2 is SYGVQD in the germline V gene (reference sequence). The CDR3 loop spans 16 amino acids. The CDR3 here is CASSLCGVGDGEKLFF. In DNA, the CDR3 is TGCGCCAGCAGTTTATGTGGTGTGGGGGATGGTGAAAAACTGTTTTTT.

The V call is TRBV7-2, the J call TRBJ2-5, with D perhaps assigned TRBD1 or TRBD2 (6 bases each). Trimming took off 1 base at V and 5 bases at J, with 14 bases between the two ends. CDR3 size: 15 residues. Germline V gives CDR1 SGHTA, CDR2 FQGNSA. This chain's CDR3 is CASSLGGQGRETQYF. CDR3 nucleotides: TGTGCCAGCAGCTTAGGAGGGCAGGGGAGGGAGACCCAGTACTTC.

V gene TRBV6-1 combines with J gene TRBJ2-7; 11 nucleotides align to TRBD2. Trimming cost V 8 bases and J 2 bases; bases outside gene matches: 5. The CDR3 is made up of 14 amino acids. The germline CDR1 and CDR2 sequences are MNHNS and SASEGT. CDR3 sequence reads: CASVVAGGAYEQYF. The CDR3 nucleotides read TGTGCCAGCGTCGTAGCGGGGGGGGCCTACGAGCAGTACTTC.

The rearrangement links TRBV29-1 to TRBJ1-1; D possibly corresponds to TRBD1 (6 bases). Germline CDR1 reads SQVTM; CDR2 reads ANQGSEA. V shed 5 bases and J shed 1 base, with 11 bases lying between them. The CDR3 covers 13 residues. The CDR3 nucleotides read TGCAGCGTTCGAAAAGGGGGGAACACTGAAGCTTTCTTT. Translated: CSVRKGGNTEAFF.

This chain connects TRBV19 to TRBJ1-5; 10 nucleotides align to TRBD1. Trimming took 5 bases from V and 11 from J; bases not matched to a gene: 9. CDR3 length: 14 amino acids. Germline CDR1 is LNHDA and CDR2 is SQIVND (reference sequence). CDR3 protein: CASSEGQGVLAQHF. DNA for the CDR3: TGTGCCAGTAGTGAAGGACAGGGGGTATTGGCCCAGCATTTT. The complete variable domain, with remaining parts taken from reference TRBV19 and TRBJ1-5, reads DGGITQSPKYLFRKEGQNVTLSCEQNLNHDAMYWYRQDPGQGLRLIYYSQIVNDFQKGDIAEGYSVSREKKESFPLTVTSAQKNPTAFYLCASSEGQGVLAQHFGDGTRLSIL.

The rearrangement uses TRBV2 and TRBJ1-6; 7 positions agree with TRBD1. The trim removed 7 bases at V and 3 bases at J, leaving 3 bases unmatched. This CDR3 spans 14 amino acids. Per the germline V gene, CDR1 is SNHLY and CDR2 is FYNNEI. CDR3: CASTNRGYNSPLHF. DNA for the CDR3: TGTGCCAGCACGAACAGGGGCTATAATTCACCCCTCCACTTT.

The chain carries TRBV2 and TRBJ2-1; D is perhaps TRBD1 (7 bases). CDR3 length equals 12 residues. V was clipped by 8 bases and J by 12 bases, with 17 bases between them. Germline CDR1 SNHLY, CDR2 FYNNEI. CDR3 amino acids: CASRGGGTLQFF. For the CDR3, the DNA is TGTGCCAGCCGAGGGGGCGGGACCTTGCAGTTCTTC.

CDR3 protein: CASRRNTGELFF. The CDR3 coding sequence is TGTGCCAGCAGACGGAACACCGGGGAGCTGTTTTTT. The J gene is TRBJ2-2, the V gene TRBV5-4; D is unresolved. Germline V gene lookup returns CDR1 SGHNT and CDR2 YYREEE (reference sequence). The CDR3 runs 12 residues. Trimming pared 5 bases from V and 1 base from J, leaving 3 bases between.

This clone turned up a few times. V and J are TRBV29-1 and TRBJ2-7; 9 bases align to TRBD1. The V segment lost 4 bases and the J segment 5 bases; nucleotides outside the gene matches: 9. The CDR3 runs 14 residues. CDR1 is SQVTM, CDR2 ANQGSEA, per germline. CDR3 loop: CSVVIQGAGHEQYF. The CDR3 DNA reads TGCAGCGTTGTGATACAGGGGGCGGGCCACGAGCAGTACTTC.

The V and J genes are TRBV28 and TRBJ1-2; TRBD1 aligns across 8 bases. V lost 2 bases, J lost 4 bases, and 3 bases stayed unmatched. The length of the CDR3 is 14 residues. Germline V gene sequence: CDR1 MDHEN, CDR2 SYDVKM. This CDR3 reads CASSLQGAGYGYTF. The CDR3, as DNA: TGTGCCAGCAGTTTACAGGGGGCGGGCTATGGCTACACCTTC.

The chain combines TRBV7-2 with TRBJ2-7; 11 bases are shared with TRBD1. Germline CDR1 SGHTA, CDR2 FQGNSA. V lost 7 bases, J lost 2 bases, and 4 bases stayed unmatched. This CDR3 has 14 amino acids. The CDR3 coding sequence is TGTGCCAGCAAAGGGACAGGGGGTACCTACGAGCAGTACTTC. It is translated as CASKGTGGTYEQYF.

The chain joins TRBV2 to TRBJ2-3; D gene ambiguous. Germline CDR1 and CDR2: SNHLY and FYNNEI. The CDR3 spans 12 residues. V shed 8 bases and J shed 7 bases, with 13 bases lying between them. CDR3 residues: CASLYWGNTQYF. The CDR3, as DNA: TGTGCCAGCTTATACTGGGGAAATACGCAGTATTTT.

The V call is TRBV6-5, the J call TRBJ1-5; D might be TRBD1 (5 bases). The CDR3 is 15 amino acids. Germline assignment: CDR1 MNHEY and CDR2 SVGAGI. With 8 bases removed from V and 2 bases from J, the gap between germline ends came to 16 bases. CDR3 coding DNA: TGTGCCAGCGGTTTTGGGGGGGGAGGCAATCAGCCCCAGCATTTT. Translated: CASGFGGGGNQPQHF.

This clone appeared once. The genes are TRBV5-1 and TRBJ1-4; D may be TRBD1 (6 bases). CDR3 length: 15 residues. V lost 5 bases to trimming and J lost 7 bases, with 18 bases between them. Germline CDR1 and CDR2: SGHRS and YFSETQ. In DNA form, the CDR3 reads TGCGCCAGCAGGGCGACAGGAGGAGCGGGTGAAAAACTGTTTTTT. It is translated as CASRATGGAGEKLFF.

The chain combines TRBV4-3 with TRBJ1-1; no reliable D call. The germline V gene encodes CDR1 LGHNA and CDR2 YSLEER. The CDR3 is 14 amino acids. Trimming shortened V by 6 bases and J by 2 bases, and 13 bases separated the two germline ends. CDR3: CASSIGRKNTEAFF. The CDR3 region has the DNA TGCGCCAGCAGTATCGGACGGAAAAACACTGAAGCTTTCTTT.

This clone was seen just once. The chain combines TRBV28 with TRBJ1-4; weak D call: TRBD1 (5 bases). Germline V gene sequence: CDR1 MDHEN, CDR2 SYDVKM. Between the trimmed V and J ends, which lost 1 base and 14 bases, there was a span of 23 bases. CDR3 length: 16 amino acids. CDR3 nucleotide sequence: TGTGCCAGCAGTTTATCCCGCAACCGGCCAGCCGGGGGGCTGTTTTTT. This encodes CASSLSRNRPAGGLFF.

This chain connects TRBV2 to TRBJ1-5; the match to TRBD1 covers 9 bases. CDR3 length: 13 amino acids. CDR1 and CDR2 (germline): SNHLY, FYNNEI. J gave up 6 bases and V 9 bases, and 6 bases lay outside the gene matches. CDR3 DNA sequence: TGTGCCAGTAGGGGACAGGGTAGTCAGCCCCAGCATTTT. Translated: CASRGQGSQPQHF.

The chain recombines TRBV5-1 with TRBJ1-1; D is possibly TRBD1 (6 bases). CDR3 length: 15 residues. Per germline, CDR1 SGHRS and CDR2 YFSETQ. V gave up 0 bases and J gave up 1 base, with 10 bases separating them. CDR3 region: CASSLGGGSNTEAFF. CDR3 nucleotides: TGCGCCAGCAGCTTGGGAGGGGGGTCGAACACTGAAGCTTTCTTT. The entire variable domain, with the rest obtained from reference TRBV5-1 and TRBJ1-1, is as follows: KAGVTQTPRYLIKTRGQQVTLSCSPISGHRSVSWYQQTPGQGLQFLFEYFSETQRNKGNFPGRFSGRQFSNSRSEMNVSTLELGDSALYLCASSLGGGSNTEAFFGQGTRLTVV.

The rearrangement uses TRBV7-9 and TRBJ2-7; D ambiguous. V shed 3 bases and J shed 3 bases, with 9 bases lying between them. Looked up from germline, CDR1 is SEHNR and CDR2 is FQNEAQ (reference sequence). This CDR3 has 13 residues. This CDR3 is CASSFDNSYEQYF. The DNA of the CDR3 is TGTGCCAGCAGCTTTGACAATAGCTACGAGCAGTACTTC.

The rearrangement links TRBV5-1 to TRBJ2-2; no clear D. V lost 2 bases, J lost 4 bases, and 12 bases lay in between. Germline assignment: CDR1 SGHRS and CDR2 YFSETQ. The CDR3 contains 15 residues. CDR3 in amino acids: CASSFSLVGTGELFF. Here the CDR3 DNA reads TGCGCCAGCAGCTTTAGCCTAGTGGGCACCGGGGAGCTGTTTTTT.

The rearrangement uses TRBV7-9 and TRBJ2-3; 9 bases fit TRBD1. This CDR3 has 19 amino acids. CDR1 and CDR2 (germline): SEHNR, FQNEAQ (reference sequence). V gave up 0 bases and J gave up 4 bases; unmatched junction bases: 14. DNA for the CDR3: TGTGCCAGCAGCTTAGCGTTCAGTTGGGGACAGGGATACGCAGATACGCAGTATTTT. This gives the protein CASSLAFSWGQGYADTQYF.

This chain uses TRBV5-1 with TRBJ1-2; D gene uncertain. CDR3 length: 14 residues. Deletions cut 0 bases from V and 6 bases from J, with 12 bases between. The germline V gene has CDR1 SGHRS and CDR2 YFSETQ. The CDR3 loop is CASSLGIRTDGYTF. CDR3 nucleotides: TGCGCCAGCAGCTTGGGGATTCGAACGGATGGCTACACCTTC.

The rearrangement links TRBV5-1 to TRBJ2-3, with D uncertain. The CDR3 runs to 14 residues. The germline gives CDR1 SGHRS, CDR2 YFSETQ. Between the trimmed V and J ends, which lost 2 bases and 2 bases, there was a span of 9 bases. CDR3 region: CASSFIGLTDTQYF. The CDR3 DNA is TGCGCCAGCAGCTTTATAGGTCTCACAGATACGCAGTATTTT.

In this sample, this clone turned up a few times. This sequence joins TRBV10-3 and TRBJ1-3; 9 bases are shared with TRBD1. There are 17 residues in the CDR3. The germline gives CDR1 ENHRY, CDR2 SYGVKD. After removal of 6 bases from V and 0 bases from J, the junction contained 9 bases not matched to a gene. The CDR3 here is CAIRDRGVGTSGNTIYF. CDR3 coding DNA: TGTGCCATCAGGGACAGGGGTGTGGGAACCTCTGGAAACACCATATATTTT.

V and J are TRBV6-1 and TRBJ1-4; D perhaps matches TRBD1 (6 bases). With 7 bases removed from V and 6 bases from J, the gap between germline ends came to 15 bases. Germline CDR1 is MNHNS and CDR2 is SASEGT. The CDR3 totals 14 residues. This CDR3 reads CASTPGGHYEKLFF. CDR3 coding DNA: TGTGCCAGCACCCCGGGGGGACACTATGAAAAACTGTTTTTT.

This chain uses TRBV5-6 with TRBJ1-3, with D unclear. From germline, CDR1 is SGHDT and CDR2 YYEEEE. V was trimmed by 1 base and J by 0 bases, leaving 8 bases between them. The CDR3 loop spans 15 amino acids. The DNA for the CDR3 is TGTGCCAGCAGCTTGAAGGGATACTCTGGAAACACCATATATTTT. This sequence encodes CASSLKGYSGNTIYF.

V and J are TRBV6-1 and TRBJ2-7; D is perhaps TRBD1 (6 bases). Looked up from germline, CDR1 is MNHNS and CDR2 is SASEGT. CDR3 length: 14 amino acids. The V and J ends lost 7 bases and 7 bases respectively, with 20 bases between them. CDR3 in amino acids: CASKPYTGYGEQYF. The CDR3 DNA reads as TGTGCCAGCAAACCTTACACAGGGTACGGGGAGCAGTACTTC.

This clone came up once. The sample carries other DNA sequences with the same CDR3. The chain uses TRBV5-4 and TRBJ2-5; D gene ambiguous. Germline loops: CDR1 SGHNT, CDR2 YYREEE (reference sequence). V was shortened by 3 bases and J by 7 bases, with 7 bases between the two germline ends. The CDR3 consists of 11 residues. The CDR3 coding sequence is TGTGCCAGCAGCTCTGGCGGGACCCAGTACTTC. Protein sequence: CASSSGGTQYF.